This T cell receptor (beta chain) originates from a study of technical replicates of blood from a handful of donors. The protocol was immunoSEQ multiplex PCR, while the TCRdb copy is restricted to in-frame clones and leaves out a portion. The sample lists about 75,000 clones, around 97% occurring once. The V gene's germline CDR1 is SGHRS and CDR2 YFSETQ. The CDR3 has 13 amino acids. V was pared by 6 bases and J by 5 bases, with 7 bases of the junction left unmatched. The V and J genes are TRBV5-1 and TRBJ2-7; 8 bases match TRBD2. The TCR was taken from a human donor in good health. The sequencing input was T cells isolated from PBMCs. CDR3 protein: CASTGLARDEQYF. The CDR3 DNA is TGCGCCAGCACCGGACTAGCTCGCGACGAGCAGTACTTC.